This passage covers 20 T cell receptor delta chains from one sample sequenced in a study of gamma delta lymphoproliferative disorders and STAT genes. PBMCs from patients and controls supplied the genomic DNA for sequencing. With CATT, TCRdb re-called clones from the multiplex PCR reads. There are about 1,500 delta-chain clones in the sample; 2.9% occur only once, and approximately 16% lies in the top ten. Sequenced input: blood. Every receptor here comes from a human donor in good health.

Notes on this clone: The protein TCRdb lists belongs to a much larger clone and differs from this DNA's translation at residue 4, which points to a read error; the protein shown is made from the DNA. The V and J genes are TRDV2 and TRDJ1; D gene unclear. V was clipped by 5 bases and J by 0 bases, with 12 bases between them. The CDR3 is 14 residues long. Germline V gene sequence: CDR1 GEAIGNYY, CDR2 EKD. The DNA for the CDR3 is TGTGCCTGTGTCGCTGTGAGGTACACCGATAAACTCATCTTT. It yields the protein CACVAVRYTDKLIF.

In regard to this clone: TCRdb lists the protein of a much larger clone for this DNA, which differs at residue 13, so this is likely a read error; the protein given here is translated from the DNA itself. The chain links TRDV1 to TRDJ1; TRDD2 aligns across 9 bases. This CDR3 is built from 21 residues. The germline V gene has CDR1 TSWWSYY and CDR2 QGS. The V and J ends lost 2 bases and 0 bases, in that order; junction bases with no gene match: 19. The CDR3 spells CALGEYHLPTRGTQYTDKLIF. CDR3 nucleotide sequence: TGTGCTCTTGGGGAATATCACCTTCCTACACGTGGGACTCAGTACACCGATAAACTCATCTTT.

For this clone: A read error is the likely source, as a far larger clone sits one nucleotide away. This specimen includes other DNA sequences encoding the same CDR3. The genes are TRDV2 and TRDJ1; TRDD3 matches at 9 bases. J gave up 0 bases and V 6 bases, and 7 bases lay outside the gene matches. Germline V gene lookup returns CDR1 GEAIGNYY and CDR2 EKD. The CDR3 runs to 15 residues. CDR3 DNA sequence: TGTGCCTGTTTACTGGGGGAGTTCTACACCGATAAACTCATCTTT. Encoded protein: CACLLGEFYTDKLIF.

This clone showed up just a few times. TCRdb's protein, taken from a much larger clone, differs from this DNA's translation at residue 4, likely owing to a read error; the protein displayed comes from the DNA. The chain recombines TRDV2 with TRDJ3; 8 bases match TRDD3. The CDR3 extends over 19 amino acids. After removal of 5 bases from V and 0 bases from J, the junction contained 11 bases not matched to a gene. The V gene's germline CDR1 is GEAIGNYY and CDR2 EKD. Here the CDR3 reads CACGSTGGPSSWDTRQMFF. CDR3 in DNA: TGTGCCTGTGGTTCGACTGGGGGTCCAAGCTCCTGGGACACCCGACAGATGTTTTTC.

The gene calls are TRDV2 and TRDJ1; 13 bases align to TRDD3. This CDR3 comprises 19 residues. The V and J ends lost 3 bases and 2 bases, in that order; junction bases with no gene match: 14. Per germline, CDR1 GEAIGNYY and CDR2 EKD. The CDR3 sequence is CACDLVLGDTLLYTDKLIF. DNA for the CDR3: TGTGCCTGTGACCTAGTACTGGGGGATACGCTCCTATATACCGATAAACTCATCTTT.

Concerning this clone itself: TCRdb assigns this DNA the protein of a much larger clone, which departs from its translation at residue 3; this likely reflects a read error, and the protein shown comes from translating the DNA. The V gene is TRDV2, the J gene TRDJ1; no reliable D call. Germline CDR1 and CDR2: GEAIGNYY and EKD. The CDR3 has 17 residues. The CDR3 here is CARDTVTVLQYTDKLIF. CDR3 DNA: TGTGCCCGTGACACCGTCACCGTACTACAGTACACCGATAAACTCATCTTT.

Comments on this clone: TCRdb attributes to this sequence the protein of a much larger clone, which differs from the DNA translation at residue 10; a read error is likely, and the protein displayed is translated from the DNA. The V gene is TRDV1, the J gene TRDJ1; TRDD3 matches 9 bases. The germline CDR1 and CDR2 sequences are TSWWSYY and QGS. This CDR3 spans 17 amino acids. J gave up 0 bases and V 5 bases, and 10 bases lay outside the gene matches. CDR3 region: CALGSFYWGTYTDKLIF. Here the CDR3 DNA reads TGTGCTCTTGGGTCCTTCTACTGGGGGACGTACACCGATAAACTCATCTTT.

Regarding this clone: TCRdb's listed protein matches a much larger clone and diverges from this DNA's translation at residue 6, likely through a read error; the protein shown comes from the DNA. The chain employs TRDV1 and TRDJ3, with a possible D match to TRDD1 (5 bases). V lost 5 bases to trimming and J lost 12 bases, with 20 bases between them. Germline V gene sequence: CDR1 TSWWSYY, CDR2 QGS. CDR3 length equals 16 residues. The CDR3 here is CALGYSAPAKDRQMFF. Written as DNA, the CDR3 is TGTGCTCTTGGGTATAGTGCTCCTGCGAAGGACCGACAGATGTTTTTC.

This clone was counted between two and nine times. The chain carries TRDV2 and TRDJ1; 12 bases agree with TRDD3. J gave up 0 bases and V 3 bases, and 19 bases lay outside the gene matches. There are 21 residues in the CDR3. Germline loops: CDR1 GEAIGNYY, CDR2 EKD. The CDR3: CACDFQLGDTPDHSYTDKLIF. DNA for the CDR3: TGTGCCTGTGACTTCCAACTGGGGGATACACCCGACCACTCGTACACCGATAAACTCATCTTT.

About this clone: This likely traces to a read error, being one base from a far larger clone. The same CDR3 is also encoded by other DNA sequences in this sample. CDR3 bases: TGTGCTCTTGGGGAATATCATCTTCCTACACGTGGGATTCAGTACACCGATAAACTCATCTTT. This sequence encodes CALGEYHLPTRGIQYTDKLIF. The J gene is TRDJ1, the V gene TRDV1; 8 nucleotides line up with TRDD2. V was clipped by 2 bases and J by 0 bases; unmatched bases: 20. The CDR3 has 21 amino acids. CDR1 and CDR2 from the germline V gene are TSWWSYY and QGS.

About this clone itself: The TCRdb record carries a much larger clone's protein, which differs from this DNA's translation at residue 9; a read error is the likely cause, and the protein listed here is the DNA translation. The chain carries TRDV1 and TRDJ1, with D maybe TRDD3 (5 bases). The germline V and J ends were trimmed by 2 bases and 0 bases, with 28 bases remaining between them. Germline V gene sequence: CDR1 TSWWSYY, CDR2 QGS. The CDR3 loop spans 21 amino acids. CDR3 DNA sequence: TGTGCTCTTGGGGAATATCACCTTTCTACACGTGGGATTCAGTACACCGATAAACTCATCTTT. Translation: CALGEYHLSTRGIQYTDKLIF.

The table lists this clone with a few counts. One base separates it from a far larger clone, so it is likely a read error. Other DNA sequences in the sample encode the same CDR3. J is TRDJ1 and V is TRDV1, with TRDD2 as a possible D gene (6 bases). Per germline, CDR1 TSWWSYY and CDR2 QGS. This CDR3 contains 22 residues. This CDR3 is CALGELEIPSVYSAWLDDKLIF. The DNA of the CDR3 is TGTGCTCTTGGGGAACTAGAAATCCCTTCCGTATATAGCGCATGGCTAGACGATAAACTTATCTTT.

No call was made for the V gene; the J gene is TRDJ1; TRDD2 was called by the table and not checked on the DNA. This CDR3 comprises 15 residues. The CDR3 DNA is TGTGCCTGTCCCCTCCTACAGATGGACACCGATAAACTCATCTTT. Translating gives CACPLLQMDTDKLIF.

In the case of this clone: A read error likely explains why the TCRdb protein, taken from a much larger clone, differs from this DNA's translation at residue 13; the protein shown is translated from the DNA. The chain has TRAV29/DV5 and TRDJ1, with D possibly called TRDD2 or TRDD3 (7 bases each). The CDR3 totals 22 residues. Germline assignment: CDR1 NSMFDY and CDR2 ISSIKDK. V was cut by 3 bases and J by 0 bases, with 36 bases left in between. CDR3 DNA sequence: TGTGCAGCAACCTCCTTCCTCTCGTGGGGACGGGGGATCTCTGCGTACACCGATAAACTCATCTTT. Protein product: CAATSFLSWGRGISAYTDKLIF.

Remarks on this clone: It differs at one base from a far larger clone, so likely a read error. Other DNA sequences within the sample encode an identical CDR3. The CDR3 loop reads CACDQILGDTPSSWDTRQMFF. The CDR3 DNA reads TGTGCCTGTGATCAAATACTGGGGGATACGCCGAGCTCCTGGGACACCCGGCAGATGTTTTTC. V is TRDV2 and J is TRDJ3; 13 bases fit TRDD3. Per the germline V gene, CDR1 is GEAIGNYY and CDR2 is EKD. The CDR3 totals 21 residues.

Comments on this clone: A clone one base away is much larger, so this may be a read error. This chain connects TRDV1 to TRDJ1, with 12 bases that match TRDD3. The CDR3 length is 22 residues. CDR1 is TSWWSYY and CDR2 is QGS in the germline V gene. CDR3 region: CALGSPALPPLVGLGDTDKPIF. The CDR3 DNA reads TGTGCTCTTGGGTCCCCGGCTCTTCCCCCTTTAGTTGGACTGGGGGATACCGATAAACCCATCTTT.

On this clone itself: TCRdb records a much larger clone's protein for this DNA, with a difference at residue 6 that likely arises from a read error; the protein given is the translation of the DNA. The rearrangement links TRDV2 to TRDJ3; 8 bases are shared with TRDD3. V dropped 3 bases and J dropped 0; count of bases not matched to a gene: 12. Germline assignment: CDR1 GEAIGNYY and CDR2 EKD. This CDR3 comprises 20 residues. The chain's CDR3 is CACDADTGGLSSWDTRQMFF. The CDR3 nucleotides are TGTGCCTGTGACGCCGATACTGGGGGCCTAAGCTCCTGGGACACCCGACAGATGTTTTTC.

A remark on this clone: One base separates it from a far larger clone, so it is likely a read error. Other DNA sequences of this sample code for an identical CDR3. The genes are TRDV2 and TRDJ3; 11 bases agree with TRDD3. The length of the CDR3 is 21 residues. The J segment lost 0 bases and the V segment lost 4 bases, leaving 13 bases of the junction unmatched. The V gene's germline CDR1 is GEAIGNYY and CDR2 EKD. The CDR3 nucleotides are TGTGCCTGTGATCAAATATTGGGGGATACGCCGAGCTCCTGGGACACCCGACAGATGTTTTTC. Amino acid sequence: CACDQILGDTPSSWDTRQMFF.

This clone has just a few counts. This DNA's translation and the protein TCRdb lists, from a much larger clone, do not match at residue 5, likely due to a read error; the protein shown is translated from the DNA. CDR3 sequence reads: CALGGPNLPPGDDTDKLIF. The CDR3 DNA reads as TGTGCTCTTGGGGGGCCAAATCTACCTCCGGGGGATGACACCGATAAACTCATCTTT. The chain carries TRDV1 and TRDJ1, with 7 positions matching TRDD3. The trim removed 4 bases at V and 0 bases at J, leaving 17 bases unmatched. CDR1 TSWWSYY and CDR2 QGS come from the germline V gene. The CDR3 has 19 residues.

As concerns this clone: This DNA's translation and the protein TCRdb lists, from a much larger clone, do not match at residue 7, likely due to a read error; the protein shown is translated from the DNA. This sequence joins TRDV3 and TRDJ1; 11 nucleotides match TRDD3. Germline trimming cut 3 bases from V and 0 bases from J; bases unmatched to any gene: 18. The CDR3 runs to 19 residues. The germline V gene has CDR1 TVYSNPD and CDR2 GDNSRS (reference sequence). This CDR3 reads CAFRIPLWGIRFDTDKLIF. DNA of the CDR3: TGTGCCTTCCGTATTCCTTTGTGGGGGATACGCTTCGACACCGATAAACTCATCTTT. Full variable domain (missing parts from reference TRDV3 and TRDJ1): CDKVTQSSPDQTVASGSEVVLLCTYDTVYSNPDLFWYRIRPDYSFQFVFYGDNSRSEGADFTQGRFSVKHILTQKAFHLVISPVRTEDSATYYCAFRIPLWGIRFDTDKLIFGKGTRVTVEP.